The 21 T cell receptor beta chains presented below share a single source sample, sequenced in a study of naive and memory T cell subsets. Whole blood, roughly 2.5 ml, came from adult healthy volunteers. For blood and skin samples, reverse transcription used TCR alpha and beta constant primers. TCRdb analysed the 5' RACE reads with MiXCR anew, one entry per CDR3 protein. The sample consists of tens of thousands of distinct CDR3 sequences, under 30% of them appearing once. These receptors all stem from a female donor in good health.

V is TRBV10-3 and J is TRBJ2-7; tentative D call: TRBD1 (6 bases). Looked up from germline, CDR1 is ENHRY and CDR2 is SYGVKD. V was cut by 6 bases and J by 0 bases, with 6 bases left in between. The CDR3 covers 12 residues. Here the CDR3 reads CAIRDSSYEQYF. The CDR3 DNA reads TGTGCCATCAGGGACAGCTCCTACGAGCAGTACTTC.

This rearrangement joins TRBV29-1 to TRBJ2-3; tentative D call: TRBD2 (6 bases). CDR1 and CDR2 from the germline V gene are SQVTM and ANQGSEA. Trimming took off 4 bases at V and 5 bases at J, with 13 bases between the two ends. CDR3 size: 13 residues. CDR3 in amino acids: CSVAAGRGDTQYF. The CDR3 DNA reads TGCAGCGTTGCGGCGGGGAGAGGAGATACGCAGTATTTT.

For this clonotype: A much bigger clone sits one base away, suggesting this may be a read error. The chain carries TRBV30 and TRBJ2-7; D is perhaps TRBD2 (5 bases). The CDR3 is 11 amino acids. The V and J ends lost 3 bases and 6 bases respectively, with 9 bases between them. Per the germline V gene, CDR1 is GTSNPN and CDR2 is SVGIG (reference sequence). CDR3 in amino acids: CAWSFRGEQYF. The CDR3 DNA reads as TGTGCCTGGAGCTTTCGGGGCGAGCAGTACTTC.

This clonotype came up a few times. This chain uses TRBV6-5 with TRBJ2-1; 9 nucleotides agree with TRBD2. The CDR3 has 17 residues. Germline V gene sequence: CDR1 MNHEY, CDR2 SVGAGI. The V segment lost 5 bases and the J segment 2 bases; nucleotides outside the gene matches: 10. CDR3 amino acids: CASSPIAGAPTYNEQFF. In nucleotides, the CDR3 is TGTGCCAGCAGTCCTATAGCGGGAGCCCCTACCTACAATGAGCAGTTCTTC.

The chain combines TRBV12-3 or TRBV12-4 with TRBJ2-1; D is undetermined. Trimming shortened V by 4 bases and J by 7 bases, and 2 bases separated the two germline ends. The CDR3 covers 10 residues. The CDR3 is CASSSNEQFF. CDR3 bases: TGTGCCAGCAGTTCTAATGAGCAGTTCTTC.

The V call is TRBV4-3, the J call TRBJ2-1; 12 nucleotides align to TRBD2. The CDR3 has 15 residues. Germline V gene data show CDR1 as LGHNA and CDR2 as YSLEER. V gave up 6 bases and J gave up 7 bases; unmatched junction bases: 7. The chain's CDR3 is CASSHQTSGSNEQFF. The CDR3 DNA follows: TGCGCCAGCAGTCATCAGACTAGCGGGAGTAATGAGCAGTTCTTC.

The chain has TRBV7-2 and TRBJ2-7; the match to TRBD2 covers 12 bases. Germline V lookup: CDR1 SGHTA, CDR2 FQGNSA. Losses at the gene ends were 5 bases for V and 1 base for J; bases not matched to a gene: 9. The CDR3 totals 17 residues. The CDR3 DNA reads TGTGCCAGCAGCCTAGGCTCCGGGACTAGCGGGTCCTACGAGCAGTACTTC. Translation gives CASSLGSGTSGSYEQYF.

The table lists this clonotype with many counts. The chain links TRBV6-5 to TRBJ1-5; 7 positions match TRBD1. The CDR3 sequence is 14 residues long. Unmatched junction bases numbered 2, after V lost 3 bases and J lost 3 bases. Germline CDR1 reads MNHEY; CDR2 reads SVGAGI. CDR3 loop: CASSYQGVNQPQHF. CDR3 DNA: TGTGCCAGCAGTTATCAGGGGGTCAATCAGCCCCAGCATTTT.

In its sample, this clonotype was seen a few times. The chain is built from TRBV29-1 and TRBJ2-3; no firm D call. Deletions cut 2 bases from V and 4 bases from J, with 7 bases between. Looked up from germline, CDR1 is SQVTM and CDR2 is ANQGSEA. The CDR3 totals 12 residues. Here the CDR3 reads CSVESASDTQYF. The DNA for the CDR3 is TGCAGCGTTGAATCAGCATCAGATACGCAGTATTTT.

This clonotype was detected only once. The chain is built from TRBV7-6 and TRBJ2-1, with 13 bases that match TRBD2. The length of the CDR3 is 19 residues. The trim removed 6 bases at V and 0 bases at J, leaving 11 bases unmatched. CDR1 and CDR2 from the germline V gene are SGHVS and FNYEAQ. CDR3 protein: CASSSSRLAGGSSYNEQFF. The CDR3 DNA follows: TGTGCCAGCAGTTCATCCCGACTAGCGGGAGGATCCTCCTACAATGAGCAGTTCTTC. The full variable domain, with the rest looked up from reference TRBV7-6 and TRBJ2-1, is GAGVSQSPRYKVTKRGQDVALRCDPISGHVSLYWYRQALGQGPEFLTYFNYEAQQDKSGLPNDRFSAERPEGSISTLTIQRTEQRDSAMYRCASSSSRLAGGSSYNEQFFGPGTRLTVL.

This clonotype occurred many times. In DNA, the CDR3 is TGTGCCAGCAGTCGCCGTGGCTACACCTTC. This translates into CASSRRGYTF. The chain joins TRBV2 to TRBJ1-2; D remains unclear. Per the germline V gene, CDR1 is SNHLY and CDR2 is FYNNEI. Trimming removed 5 bases from V and 7 bases from J, with 5 bases in between. CDR3 size: 10 residues.

This clonotype has a handful of counts. This sequence joins TRBV10-3 and TRBJ2-1; a possible D gene is TRBD2 (5 bases). The CDR3 runs 12 residues. The V end lost 10 bases, the J end lost 7 bases, and 14 bases lay between the germline ends. Germline V gene data show CDR1 as ENHRY and CDR2 as SYGVKD. CDR3 loop: CATARAENEQFF. DNA for the CDR3: TGTGCCACGGCGCGGGCTGAGAATGAGCAGTTCTTC.

This clonotype has a handful of counts. This chain links TRBV6-5 with TRBJ2-3, with 8 bases lining up with TRBD2. There are 18 residues in the CDR3. V gave up 2 bases and J gave up 0 bases; unmatched junction bases: 10. The germline V gene encodes CDR1 MNHEY and CDR2 SVGAGI. This CDR3 is CASSYLPGAGGSTDTQYF. As DNA, the CDR3 is TGTGCCAGCAGTTACCTCCCTGGGGCGGGGGGTAGCACAGATACGCAGTATTTT.

This clonotype was counted ten times or more. The chain joins TRBV2 to TRBJ1-1; D may be TRBD1 (5 bases). V was trimmed by 5 bases and J by 5 bases, leaving 12 bases between them. This CDR3 comprises 13 residues. The germline CDR1 and CDR2 sequences are SNHLY and FYNNEI. CDR3 loop: CASSQGAGTEAFF. Written as DNA, the CDR3 is TGTGCCAGCAGTCAAGGGGCCGGAACTGAAGCTTTCTTT.

In this sample, this clonotype turned up many times. The J gene is TRBJ1-5, the V gene TRBV27; 7 bases match TRBD1. The CDR3 is 14 amino acids. V lost 2 bases and J lost 5; bases outside the gene matches: 3. CDR1 is MNHEY, CDR2 SMNVEV, per germline (reference sequence). The CDR3 protein is CASSLRDRYQPQHF. Here the CDR3 DNA reads TGTGCCAGCAGTTTAAGGGACAGATATCAGCCCCAGCATTTT.

The gene calls are TRBV29-1 and TRBJ2-1, with a weak D call TRBD2 (6 bases). This CDR3 spans 14 amino acids. The ends were cut back, 6 bases at V and 5 bases at J, with 17 bases in the middle. Germline V CDR1 and CDR2: SQVTM, ANQGSEA. In DNA, the CDR3 is TGCAGCGTGAATAGGAGGGGACTTAACAATGAGCAGTTCTTC. This encodes CSVNRRGLNNEQFF.

This chain uses TRBV5-6 with TRBJ2-7; D not certain. The germline CDR1 and CDR2 sequences are SGHDT and YYEEEE. The CDR3 extends over 13 amino acids. V was cut by 2 bases and J by 2 bases, with 8 bases left in between. The CDR3 loop is CASSFLETYEQYF. CDR3 coding DNA: TGTGCCAGCAGCTTCCTGGAAACCTACGAGCAGTACTTC.

This clonotype showed up just a few times. The CDR3 region is CASSLLDGQGSSPLHF. DNA of the CDR3: TGCGCCAGCAGCCTCCTGGACGGACAGGGGAGTTCACCCCTCCACTTT. This chain uses TRBV4-3 with TRBJ1-6; 9 bases match TRBD1. The CDR3 runs to 16 residues. Looked up from germline, CDR1 is LGHNA and CDR2 is YSLEER. V lost 4 bases and J lost 9; bases outside the gene matches: 10.

This clonotype counts as medium-sized (0.01 to 0.1%). The DNA of the CDR3 is TGTGCCAGCAGTCGGACACCTAGCACAGATACGCAGTATTTT. This encodes CASSRTPSTDTQYF. The chain links TRBV28 to TRBJ2-3; D may be TRBD1 (5 bases). The ends were cut back, 5 bases at V and 0 bases at J, with 9 bases in the middle. Germline loops: CDR1 MDHEN, CDR2 SYDVKM. The CDR3 has 14 amino acids.

This clonotype showed up many times. V and J are TRBV5-6 and TRBJ2-3; 9 nucleotides agree with TRBD2. The CDR3 runs to 15 residues. Germline lookup yields CDR1 SGHDT and CDR2 YYEEEE. V lost 1 base to trimming and J lost 6 bases; unmatched junction nucleotides: 6. The CDR3 is CASSLFGLAGDTQYF. The CDR3 bases are TGTGCCAGCAGCTTGTTCGGGCTAGCGGGGGATACGCAGTATTTT.

This chain links TRBV7-9 with TRBJ2-4; D call uncertain. CDR3 length: 16 amino acids. V dropped 1 base and J dropped 8 bases, with 18 bases sitting between them. Germline lookup yields CDR1 SEHNR and CDR2 FQNEAQ (reference sequence). The CDR3 region has the DNA TGTGCCAGCAGCTTAGTCCATCCCATTGGAAGGGACATTCAGTACTTC. Its protein is CASSLVHPIGRDIQYF. Variable domain in full (rest from reference TRBV7-9 and TRBJ2-4): DTGVSQNPRHKITKRGQNVTFRCDPISEHNRLYWYRQTLGQGPEFLTYFQNEAQLEKSRLLSDRFSAERPKGSFSTLEIQRTEQGDSAMYLCASSLVHPIGRDIQYFGAGTRLSVL.